Following are 29 T cell receptor beta chains from one sample sequenced in a study of cytotoxic CD8 clonotypes in ibrutinib-treated CLL. Profiling relied on immunoSEQ multiplex PCR, and the TCRdb table lists in-frame clones only, not all of them. The data hold 130,000 or so clones, with approximately 80% observed a single time. The specimen was PBMCs, collected after 12 months of ibrutinib treatment. The receptors come from a human donor with chronic lymphocytic leukemia.

This sequence joins TRBV6-1 and TRBJ2-7, with TRBD2 as a possible D gene (5 bases). From germline, CDR1 is MNHNS and CDR2 SASEGT. The CDR3 is made up of 15 amino acids. With 0 bases removed from V and 6 bases from J, the gap between germline ends came to 15 bases. Here the CDR3 DNA reads TGTGCCAGCAGTGAAGCCGGTGTACACCGGGGCGAGCAGTACTTC. Translated: CASSEAGVHRGEQYF.

This clone has a handful of counts. This sequence joins TRBV5-5 and TRBJ2-2; TRBD2 matches 9 bases. V shed 3 bases and J 3 bases; nucleotides not matched to a gene: 6. Germline CDR1 reads SGHKS; CDR2 reads YYEKEE (reference sequence). CDR3 size: 16 residues. CDR3 sequence (DNA): TGTGCCAGCAGCTCCCGCGGGGGGGCGGACACCGGGGAGCTGTTTTTT. Translated, it gives CASSSRGGADTGELFF.

About this clone: Other DNA sequences in the same sample also yield this CDR3. The gene calls are TRBV6-5 and TRBJ2-7; D is perhaps TRBD1 (5 bases). CDR3 length: 11 residues. Trimming shortened V by 6 bases and J by 5 bases, and 8 bases separated the two germline ends. Germline V gene lookup returns CDR1 MNHEY and CDR2 SVGAGI. The CDR3 DNA is TGTGCCAGCAGCAGGGCTGACGAGCAGTACTTC. This codes for CASSRADEQYF.

This chain uses TRBV6-5 with TRBJ1-1; the D is unclear. Germline V gene data show CDR1 as MNHEY and CDR2 as SVGAGI. The CDR3 covers 11 residues. The V gene lost 7 bases and the J gene lost 7 bases, with 10 bases spanning the gap. The CDR3, as DNA: TGTGCCAGCACCTTTGGGCATGAAGCTTTCTTT. Protein sequence: CASTFGHEAFF.

The chain employs TRBV19 and TRBJ2-3, with D possibly TRBD1 on 5 matching bases. Germline CDR1 reads LNHDA; CDR2 reads SQIVND (reference sequence). The CDR3 loop spans 15 amino acids. Trimming shortened V by 3 bases and J by 5 bases, and 15 bases separated the two germline ends. The CDR3 here is CASSMGVTDKDTQYF. The CDR3, as DNA: TGTGCCAGTAGTATGGGTGTGACAGACAAAGATACGCAGTATTTT.

This clone was counted a few times. V gene TRBV9 combines with J gene TRBJ2-3, with 11 bases lining up with TRBD2. The germline gives CDR1 SGDLS, CDR2 YYNGEE. The CDR3 spans 16 residues. J was trimmed by 4 bases and V by 0 bases; bases with no gene match: 4. CDR3 residues: CASSVGLAGNSDTQYF. DNA of the CDR3: TGTGCCAGCAGCGTAGGACTAGCGGGGAATTCAGATACGCAGTATTTT. The full variable domain, rest sourced from reference TRBV9 and TRBJ2-3, is DSGVTQTPKHLITATGQRVTLRCSPRSGDLSVYWYQQSLDQGLQFLIQYYNGEERAKGNILERFSAQQFPDLHSELNLSSLELGDSALYFCASSVGLAGNSDTQYFGPGTRLTVL.

This clone was detected only once. This sequence joins TRBV2 and TRBJ1-2, with D tentatively TRBD1 (5 bases). This CDR3 has 14 amino acids. The germline CDR1 and CDR2 sequences are SNHLY and FYNNEI. Trimming removed 6 bases from V and 3 bases from J, with 14 bases in between. This chain's CDR3 is CASRAAGVDYGYTF. CDR3 in DNA: TGTGCCAGCAGGGCGGCGGGGGTGGACTATGGCTACACCTTC.

This rearrangement joins TRBV27 to TRBJ1-1; the D gene is possibly TRBD1 (6 bases). Trimming removed 3 bases at V and 9 bases at J, with 20 bases between. The CDR3 is 15 amino acids. Per germline, CDR1 MNHEY and CDR2 SMNVEV (reference sequence). The CDR3 here is CASSFFALTGSQAFF. CDR3 nucleotide sequence: TGTGCCAGCAGTTTTTTCGCCTTAACAGGGTCTCAAGCTTTCTTT.

The chain carries TRBV30 and TRBJ1-2; D is perhaps TRBD1 (6 bases). CDR3 length: 12 amino acids. Germline V gene lookup returns CDR1 GTSNPN and CDR2 SVGIG (reference sequence). V was pared by 7 bases and J by 4 bases, with 13 bases between. CDR3 nucleotide sequence: TGTGCCTCCGGAGGGGGGATCTATGGCTACACCTTC. It specifies CASGGGIYGYTF. Full variable domain (missing parts from reference TRBV30 and TRBJ1-2): SQTIHQWPATLVQPVGSPLSLECTVEGTSNPNLYWYRQAAGRGLQLLFYSVGIGQISSEVPQNLSASRPQDRQFILSSKKLLLSDSGFYLCASGGGIYGYTFGSGTRLTVV.

This sequence joins TRBV11-2 and TRBJ2-3; D is undetermined. Germline V CDR1 and CDR2: SGHAT, FQNNGV. The CDR3 covers 11 residues. V was trimmed by 7 bases and J by 2 bases, leaving 4 bases between them. CDR3 residues: CASTYTDTQYF. The CDR3 nucleotides read TGTGCCAGCACCTACACAGATACGCAGTATTTT.

V gene TRBV19 combines with J gene TRBJ1-1, with TRBD1 identical over 7 bases. The CDR3 is 15 residues long. After removal of 5 bases from V and 3 bases from J, the junction contained 9 bases not matched to a gene. Germline assignment: CDR1 LNHDA and CDR2 SQIVND (reference sequence). Here the CDR3 reads CASSQYRGFDTEAFF. In DNA form, the CDR3 reads TGTGCCAGTAGTCAGTACAGGGGATTTGACACTGAAGCTTTCTTT.

In DNA, the CDR3 is TGTGCCAGCAGCCAAGATCTACTAATCGTCGAGCAGTACTTC. Translating gives CASSQDLLIVEQYF. The V and J genes are TRBV4-2 and TRBJ2-7, with D hard to call. Germline V CDR1 and CDR2: LGHNA, YNFKEQ. The CDR3 is made up of 14 amino acids. V shed 0 bases and J shed 6 bases, with 12 bases lying between them.

This clone was counted once. The V gene is TRBV5-1, the J gene TRBJ2-3; TRBD2 matches 8 bases. V dropped 0 bases and J dropped 0; count of bases not matched to a gene: 3. This CDR3 is 16 amino acids long. Germline assignment: CDR1 SGHRS and CDR2 YFSETQ. CDR3 loop: CASSLGLAGSTDTQYF. The DNA of the CDR3 is TGCGCCAGCAGCTTGGGGCTAGCGGGCAGCACAGATACGCAGTATTTT.

The count of this clone is one. The chain combines TRBV7-9 with TRBJ1-4; the D gene is possibly TRBD1 (5 bases). The CDR3 spans 15 residues. Germline CDR1 SEHNR, CDR2 FQNEAQ (reference sequence). The V end lost 5 bases, the J end lost 4 bases, and 14 bases lay between the germline ends. CDR3 sequence: CASSSLGTFNEKLFF. In DNA, the CDR3 is TGTGCCAGCAGCAGCCTTGGGACCTTTAATGAAAAACTGTTTTTT.

The V gene is TRBV7-9, the J gene TRBJ2-7; D call uncertain. Germline V CDR1 and CDR2: SEHNR, FQNEAQ (reference sequence). The CDR3 consists of 13 residues. The V end lost 5 bases, the J end lost 2 bases, and 10 bases lay between the germline ends. The chain's CDR3 is CASSRDAAYEQYF. The DNA for the CDR3 is TGTGCCAGCAGCCGTGACGCAGCCTACGAGCAGTACTTC.

This clone has just one count. One junction end does not reproduce the germline sequence, and a read error may be involved. V is TRBV7-2 and J is TRBJ2-3; a weak D match, TRBD2 (6 bases). The CDR3 has 12 amino acids. CDR1 SGHTA and CDR2 FQGNSA come from the germline V gene. The CDR3 region is CASSVAEDTQYF. CDR3 sequence (DNA): TGTGCCAGCAGCGTAGCGGAAGATACGCAGTATTTT. The complete variable domain, with remaining parts taken from reference TRBV7-2 and TRBJ2-3, reads GAGVSQSPSNKVTEKGKDVELRCDPISGHTALYWYRQSLGQGLEFLIYFQGNSAPDKSGLPSDRFSAERTGGSVSTLTIQRTQQEDSAVYLCASSVAEDTQYFGPGTRLTVL.

The CDR3 sequence: CASSRQGPNTGELFF. For the CDR3, the DNA is TGTGCCAGCTCTCGACAGGGGCCGAACACCGGGGAGCTGTTTTTT. The chain is built from TRBV18 and TRBJ2-2; TRBD1 matches 8 bases. Germline loops: CDR1 KGHSH, CDR2 LQKENI. V lost 6 bases, J lost 0 bases, and 3 bases stayed unmatched. The length of the CDR3 is 15 residues.

The gene calls are TRBV4-3 and TRBJ1-3, with no clear D. The CDR3 extends over 14 amino acids. Germline CDR1 reads LGHNA; CDR2 reads YSLEER. The V gene lost 5 bases and the J gene lost 0 bases, with 8 bases spanning the gap. The CDR3 region has the DNA TGCGCCAGCAGCTCGGGGAGCTCTGGAAACACCATATATTTT. Translation gives CASSSGSSGNTIYF.

This sequence joins TRBV13 and TRBJ1-2, with D unclear. The CDR3 contains 10 residues. Germline CDR1 is PRHDT and CDR2 is FYEKMQ (reference sequence). The V end was cut by 5 bases, the J end by 5 bases, with 3 bases between. CDR3 amino acids: CASSGYGYTF. CDR3 coding DNA: TGTGCCAGCAGCGGTTATGGCTACACCTTC.

The CDR3 loop is CASSVASRGRDQETQYF. CDR3 bases: TGTGCCAGCAGCGTAGCGAGTCGGGGGAGGGACCAAGAGACCCAGTACTTC. The V gene is TRBV9, the J gene TRBJ2-5; 7 bases agree with TRBD2. CDR3 length equals 17 residues. The germline CDR1 and CDR2 sequences are SGDLS and YYNGEE. The junction had 8 bases not matched to a gene; V was cut back by 0 bases and J by 0 bases.

The chain combines TRBV30 with TRBJ2-7, with D possibly being TRBD1 (6 bases). Trimming left V 3 bases short and J 4 bases short, with 13 bases between. This CDR3 is built from 13 residues. Germline CDR1 reads GTSNPN; CDR2 reads SVGIG (reference sequence). CDR3 sequence reads: CAWSQRTAYEQYF. The CDR3 region has the DNA TGTGCCTGGAGCCAAAGGACAGCATACGAGCAGTACTTC.

V is TRBV18 and J is TRBJ1-1; unclear D gene. V lost 0 bases and J 4 bases, leaving 6 bases between the germline ends. The CDR3 runs 13 residues. Germline values: CDR1 KGHSH, CDR2 LQKENI. This CDR3 reads CASSPPPGTEAFF. For the CDR3, the DNA is TGTGCCAGCTCACCACCGCCGGGCACTGAAGCTTTCTTT.

The genes are TRBV27 and TRBJ2-5; maybe TRBD2 (6 bases). Germline values: CDR1 MNHEY, CDR2 SMNVEV (reference sequence). V lost 3 bases and J 4 bases, leaving 15 bases between the germline ends. There are 15 residues in the CDR3. The CDR3 reads CASSFLPGVIETQYF. The CDR3 DNA reads TGTGCCAGCAGTTTCCTTCCGGGAGTCATAGAGACCCAGTACTTC.

The CDR3 loop reads CAWSVDENYGYTF. The CDR3 DNA follows: TGTGCCTGGAGTGTAGATGAGAACTATGGCTACACCTTC. This sequence joins TRBV30 and TRBJ1-2; D ambiguous. The V gene lost 0 bases and the J gene lost 2 bases, with 7 bases spanning the gap. This CDR3 contains 13 residues. Germline CDR1 GTSNPN, CDR2 SVGIG (reference sequence).

The rearrangement uses TRBV29-1 and TRBJ2-1; 7 positions match TRBD1. The CDR3 contains 15 residues. Germline V gives CDR1 SQVTM, CDR2 ANQGSEA. The J segment lost 0 bases and the V segment lost 7 bases, leaving 9 bases of the junction unmatched. This CDR3 reads CSATGVPGSYNEQFF. DNA for the CDR3: TGCAGCGCAACAGGGGTTCCCGGCTCCTACAATGAGCAGTTCTTC.

The chain carries TRBV4-3 and TRBJ1-1; TRBD1 aligns across 7 bases. This CDR3 is built from 14 residues. Unmatched junction bases numbered 6, after V lost 5 bases and J lost 3 bases. From germline, CDR1 is LGHNA and CDR2 YSLEER. CDR3 nucleotides: TGCGCCAGCAGCAGTGACAGGGTGTACACTGAAGCTTTCTTT. Its translation: CASSSDRVYTEAFF.

This chain uses TRBV27 with TRBJ2-2; D uncertain. Germline lookup yields CDR1 MNHEY and CDR2 SMNVEV (reference sequence). This CDR3 contains 15 residues. Between the trimmed V and J ends, which lost 0 bases and 0 bases, there was a span of 5 bases. CDR3 in DNA: TGTGCCAGCAGTTTATCCAGGACGAACACCGGGGAGCTGTTTTTT. The encoded protein is CASSLSRTNTGELFF.

V and J are TRBV19 and TRBJ1-1; D remains unclear. V shed 2 bases and J shed 6 bases, with 7 bases lying between them. Germline assignment: CDR1 LNHDA and CDR2 SQIVND (reference sequence). The length of the CDR3 is 12 residues. Written as DNA, the CDR3 is TGTGCCAGTAGTATAATGGGTTCTGAAGCTTTCTTT. As protein: CASSIMGSEAFF.

This rearrangement joins TRBV2 to TRBJ2-7, with TRBD2 matching over 7 bases. The length of the CDR3 is 14 residues. V dropped 8 bases and J dropped 4; count of bases not matched to a gene: 11. CDR1 is SNHLY and CDR2 is FYNNEI in the germline V gene. CDR3 nucleotides: TGTGCCAGCTTCGGTGAGCGGGAACGGTACGAGCAGTACTTC. Translated: CASFGERERYEQYF. The complete variable domain, with remaining parts taken from reference TRBV2 and TRBJ2-7, reads EPEVTQTPSHQVTQMGQEVILRCVPISNHLYFYWYRQILGQKVEFLVSFYNNEISEKSEIFDDQFSVERPDGSNFTLKIRSTKLEDSAMYFCASFGERERYEQYFGPGTRLTVT.